The 21 T cell receptor beta chains below were found in one sample sequenced in a study of Tregs in tolerant kidney transplant recipients. Sequencing used immunoSEQ multiplex PCR; TCRdb keeps in-frame clones, though not all of them. Among some 240,000 clones, about 86% were seen once, and the ten largest hold about 0.64%. The specimen sequenced was CD4+ T cells from blood. Every receptor here comes from a human donor in good health.

This clone was seen a handful of times. The gene calls are TRBV10-1 and TRBJ2-7; possible D gene TRBD2, 5 bases. From germline, CDR1 is WNHNN and CDR2 SYGVQD (reference sequence). The V and J ends lost 5 bases and 1 base respectively, with 15 bases between them. CDR3 size: 15 residues. The CDR3 spells CASSTLAEPSYEQYF. Here the CDR3 DNA reads TGCGCCAGCAGTACCCTAGCAGAACCTTCCTACGAGCAGTACTTC.

This clone was detected a few times. The chain carries TRBV4-2 and TRBJ1-3; possibly TRBD1 for D (5 bases). The CDR3 length is 15 residues. Trimming removed 3 bases from V and 1 base from J, with 10 bases in between. Germline V CDR1 and CDR2: LGHNA, YNFKEQ. This CDR3 is CASSQNPGSGNTIYF. DNA of the CDR3: TGTGCCAGCAGCCAGAACCCAGGGTCTGGAAACACCATATATTTT.

The V call is TRBV4-1, the J call TRBJ1-1; D is undetermined. The CDR3 length is 16 residues. Germline V gene sequence: CDR1 MGHRA, CDR2 YSYEKL. V was cut by 1 base and J by 3 bases, with 15 bases left in between. CDR3 loop: CASSQVPFEEHTEAFF. The CDR3 bases are TGCGCCAGCAGCCAAGTCCCCTTCGAAGAGCACACTGAAGCTTTCTTT.

The chain employs TRBV2 and TRBJ2-3, with D uncertain. This CDR3 has 15 residues. The germline V gene has CDR1 SNHLY and CDR2 FYNNEI. Trimming shortened V by 1 base and J by 0 bases, and 8 bases separated the two germline ends. The CDR3 loop is CASSEGLDSTDTQYF. CDR3 DNA: TGTGCCAGCAGTGAAGGATTGGACAGCACAGATACGCAGTATTTT.

The chain links TRBV9 to TRBJ2-3, with D maybe TRBD2 (6 bases). This CDR3 is 15 amino acids long. Trimming pared 0 bases from V and 4 bases from J, leaving 12 bases between. Germline values: CDR1 SGDLS, CDR2 YYNGEE. The CDR3 region is CASSVELGGADTQYF. The CDR3 DNA reads TGTGCCAGCAGCGTAGAACTAGGAGGGGCAGATACGCAGTATTTT.

This chain links TRBV25-1 with TRBJ1-2, with D possibly matching TRBD1 (5 bases). V was cut by 2 bases and J by 0 bases, with 7 bases left in between. CDR1 is MGHDK and CDR2 is SYGVNS in the germline V gene. CDR3 length equals 14 residues. The CDR3 reads CASSEPGPNYGYTF. The CDR3 DNA sequence: TGTGCCAGCAGTGAACCAGGGCCTAACTATGGCTACACCTTC.

The J gene is TRBJ1-4, the V gene TRBV5-1; no clear D. V was clipped by 0 bases and J by 6 bases, with 6 bases between them. The CDR3 runs to 13 residues. Germline V gives CDR1 SGHRS, CDR2 YFSETQ. CDR3 bases: TGCGCCAGCAGCTTGGGGCACGATGAAAAACTGTTTTTT. This codes for CASSLGHDEKLFF.

The chain is built from TRBV18 and TRBJ1-1; no clear D gene. Deletions cut 4 bases from V and 11 bases from J, with 20 bases between. CDR1 and CDR2 from the germline V gene are KGHSH and LQKENI. CDR3 size: 14 residues. This CDR3 is CASSLLGRTEGAFF. The CDR3 DNA follows: TGTGCCAGCTCACTCTTGGGGAGGACCGAAGGGGCTTTCTTT.

V is TRBV27 and J is TRBJ2-5; a weak D match, TRBD2 (5 bases). Germline V CDR1 and CDR2: MNHEY, SMNVEV (reference sequence). V was trimmed by 4 bases and J by 2 bases, leaving 8 bases between them. CDR3 length: 13 residues. The DNA of the CDR3 is TGTGCCAGCAGTTCTGGACTGCAAGAGACCCAGTACTTC. As protein: CASSSGLQETQYF.

The CDR3 loop reads CATSRDLGSYEQYF. CDR3 sequence (DNA): TGTGCCACCAGCAGAGATCTGGGCAGCTACGAGCAGTACTTC. V and J are TRBV15 and TRBJ2-7; unclear D gene. V lost 0 bases and J lost 3, with 9 bases in between. Looked up from germline, CDR1 is LNHNV and CDR2 is YYDKDF (reference sequence). This CDR3 is built from 14 residues. Combining the CDR3 with reference TRBV15 and TRBJ2-7 gives the whole variable domain DAMVIQNPRYQVTQFGKPVTLSCSQTLNHNVMYWYQQKSSQAPKLLFHYYDKDFNNEADTPDNFQSRRPNTSFCFLDIRSPGLGDTAMYLCATSRDLGSYEQYFGPGTRLTVT.

CDR3 DNA: TGCGCCAGCAGCCAAGGCGCGGCGGCTCAAGAGACCCAGTACTTC. This gives the protein CASSQGAAAQETQYF. The chain uses TRBV4-1 and TRBJ2-5; no clear D. The CDR3 extends over 15 amino acids. Germline CDR1 reads MGHRA; CDR2 reads YSYEKL. Trimming removed 1 base at V and 2 bases at J, with 11 bases between.

The chain carries TRBV6-4 and TRBJ1-4; D is ambiguous. V lost 2 bases, J lost 1 base, and 23 bases lay in between. The CDR3 covers 20 residues. CDR1 and CDR2 from the germline V gene are MRHNA and SNTAGT. CDR3 sequence: CASSDLVGRLPPLTNEKLFF. CDR3 nucleotides: TGTGCCAGCAGTGACCTAGTGGGCAGGTTACCGCCCCTAACTAATGAAAAACTGTTTTTT.

On this clone itself: One end of the junction fails to match germline, which may point to a read error. V usage is TRBV5-1 and J usage is TRBJ2-3, with D perhaps TRBD1 or TRBD2 (5 bases each). The length of the CDR3 is 15 residues. Germline CDR1 reads SGHRS; CDR2 reads YFSETQ. This chain's CDR3 is CASTLGVQSTDTQYF. The DNA of the CDR3 is TGCGCCAGCACCTTGGGGGTACAGAGCACAGATACGCAGTATTTT.

The rearrangement links TRBV4-1 to TRBJ2-5, with 7 bases lining up with TRBD2. J gave up 5 bases and V 1 base, and 10 bases lay outside the gene matches. CDR1 is MGHRA and CDR2 is YSYEKL in the germline V gene. This CDR3 comprises 16 residues. CDR3 sequence: CASSQVMLAVGETQYF. CDR3 coding DNA: TGCGCCAGCAGCCAAGTGATGCTAGCGGTGGGGGAGACCCAGTACTTC.

J is TRBJ1-5 and V is TRBV27; 12 nucleotides match TRBD1. The CDR3 length is 18 residues. V shed 3 bases and J 7 bases; nucleotides not matched to a gene: 13. CDR1 and CDR2 from the germline V gene are MNHEY and SMNVEV (reference sequence). The CDR3 here is CASSFRLTGTGGEQPQHF. CDR3 sequence (DNA): TGTGCCAGCAGTTTCCGACTCACCGGGACAGGGGGCGAGCAGCCCCAGCATTTT.

J is TRBJ1-5 and V is TRBV9; 7 positions match TRBD1. Per germline, CDR1 SGDLS and CDR2 YYNGEE. Germline trimming cut 3 bases from V and 6 bases from J; bases unmatched to any gene: 6. The CDR3 contains 14 residues. The CDR3 nucleotides are TGTGCCAGCAGCGCGACAGGGCGAACTCAGCCCCAGCATTTT. It yields the protein CASSATGRTQPQHF.

V gene TRBV5-1 combines with J gene TRBJ2-2; maybe TRBD1 (7 bases). Per the germline V gene, CDR1 is SGHRS and CDR2 is YFSETQ. CDR3 length: 13 residues. With 7 bases removed from V and 7 bases from J, the gap between germline ends came to 14 bases. CDR3 coding DNA: TGCGCCAGCGAGGAGGGGGCTGGCGGGGAGCTGTTTTTT. Protein sequence: CASEEGAGGELFF.

This clone has a single count. The V and J genes are TRBV5-1 and TRBJ1-1, with a tentative D call TRBD1 (5 bases). The CDR3 is 15 amino acids. In germline, CDR1 is SGHRS, CDR2 YFSETQ. V dropped 2 bases and J dropped 3 bases, with 14 bases sitting between them. The DNA for the CDR3 is TGCGCCAGCAGCTTTCAGAGTTCGGGGGACACTGAAGCTTTCTTT. It specifies CASSFQSSGDTEAFF.

As DNA, the CDR3 is TGTGCCAGCTACCCTCCGGGGGGTTTTGGAAACACCATATATTTT. Protein product: CASYPPGGFGNTIYF. The gene calls are TRBV6-5 and TRBJ1-3; D might be TRBD1 (5 bases). The CDR3 runs to 15 residues. Per the germline V gene, CDR1 is MNHEY and CDR2 is SVGAGI. The V end was cut by 8 bases, the J end by 3 bases, with 17 bases between.

The sample holds a few counts of this clone. The chain joins TRBV6-5 to TRBJ2-3; 7 positions match TRBD2. V lost 0 bases, J lost 5 bases, and 8 bases stayed unmatched. CDR3 length equals 16 residues. Germline loops: CDR1 MNHEY, CDR2 SVGAGI. The CDR3 DNA reads TGTGCCAGCAGTTACTCGATCGGCGGGAGCCAAGATACGCAGTATTTT. Translation gives CASSYSIGGSQDTQYF.

This clone was detected only a few times. This chain connects TRBV6-1 to TRBJ1-4; TRBD1 is a possible D gene (5 bases). The germline V gene encodes CDR1 MNHNS and CDR2 SASEGT. This CDR3 contains 15 residues. V dropped 6 bases and J dropped 6 bases, with 17 bases sitting between them. The CDR3 DNA reads as TGTGCCAGCAGAGACCACATAGGGGCAGATGAAAAACTGTTTTTT. Protein sequence: CASRDHIGADEKLFF.